The 7 T cell receptor beta chains below come from one sample, sequenced in a study of vaccination and CD4 T cells after COVID-19. Treatment of the sample: roughly ten-day PBMC culture with coronavirus spike peptide pools or control peptides (ViraFEST assay). The antigens for these receptors are not known. Scientists ran DNA taken from cultured CD4+ T cells through the Oncomine TCR Beta short-read assay for sequencing. TCRdb redid the calling of the PCR reads with MiXCR, one entry per CDR3 protein. The sample holds about 12,000 distinct CDR3 sequences; approximately 52% are singletons and the top ten take roughly 15%. The sample consisted of CD4+ T cells from blood, cultured in vitro. These receptor sequences come from a human donor who had recovered from COVID-19.

The chain is built from TRBV4-1 and TRBJ2-2, with D perhaps matching TRBD1 (5 bases). V shed 4 bases and J shed 3 bases, with 12 bases lying between them. Germline assignment: CDR1 MGHRA and CDR2 YSYEKL. The CDR3 extends over 15 amino acids. The chain's CDR3 is CASSPRVIDTGELFF. For the CDR3, the DNA is TGCGCCAGCAGCCCCAGGGTTATAGACACCGGGGAGCTGTTTTTT.

The chain couples TRBV15 to TRBJ2-1, with TRBD1 matching over 8 bases. Germline-derived CDR1 and CDR2 are LNHNV and YYDKDF (reference sequence). V lost 6 bases, J lost 0 bases, and 4 bases stayed unmatched. CDR3 length equals 15 residues. For the CDR3, the DNA is TGTGCCACCAGTCGAACAGGGGGCTCCTACAATGAGCAGTTCTTC. It encodes CATSRTGGSYNEQFF.

The chain has TRBV20-1 and TRBJ2-1; D uncertain. Germline CDR1 reads DFQATT; CDR2 reads SNEGSKA (reference sequence). Trimming removed 6 bases from V and 4 bases from J, with 13 bases in between. The CDR3 loop spans 13 amino acids. In nucleotides, the CDR3 is TGCAGTGCACCGCTCCCTCCGTACAATGAGCAGTTCTTC. Translating it yields CSAPLPPYNEQFF.

This clonotype was recorded only once. The CDR3 is CASGPSEAPMETQYF. For the CDR3, the DNA is TGCGCCAGCGGTCCGTCGGAGGCCCCTATGGAGACCCAGTACTTC. The V call is TRBV5-1, the J call TRBJ2-5; D might be TRBD2 (5 bases). Trimming left V 7 bases short and J 5 bases short, with 21 bases between. The CDR3 is made up of 15 amino acids. Germline-derived CDR1 and CDR2 are SGHRS and YFSETQ.

CDR3 sequence: CASKLGQGITIYF. CDR3 nucleotide sequence: TGTGCCAGCAAACTCGGACAGGGGATTACCATATATTTT. The chain is built from TRBV2 and TRBJ1-3; 9 nucleotides match TRBD1. The germline V gene has CDR1 SNHLY and CDR2 FYNNEI. CDR3 length: 13 amino acids. V shed 7 bases and J 10 bases; nucleotides not matched to a gene: 8.

The rearrangement joins TRBV6-5 to TRBJ2-7; D gene ambiguous. The germline V and J ends were trimmed by 0 bases and 4 bases, with 10 bases remaining between them. Germline V CDR1 and CDR2: MNHEY, SVGAGI. The CDR3 length is 14 residues. The CDR3 DNA reads TGTGCCAGCAGTTACTCGTATCAGAGTTACGAGCAGTACTTC. Residues: CASSYSYQSYEQYF.

The table lists this clonotype with a few counts. The chain recombines TRBV7-9 with TRBJ1-5; D gene ambiguous. Looked up from germline, CDR1 is SEHNR and CDR2 is FQNEAQ (reference sequence). There are 15 residues in the CDR3. Trimming left V 1 base short and J 8 bases short, with 15 bases between. The CDR3 here is CASSLGMTSTEPQHF. The CDR3 DNA reads as TGTGCCAGCAGCTTAGGTATGACCTCAACGGAGCCCCAGCATTTT. The full variable domain, its missing parts supplied by reference TRBV7-9 and TRBJ1-5, is DTGVSQNPRHKITKRGQNVTFRCDPISEHNRLYWYRQTLGQGPEFLTYFQNEAQLEKSRLLSDRFSAERPKGSFSTLEIQRTEQGDSAMYLCASSLGMTSTEPQHFGDGTRLSIL.